This record concerns one T cell receptor (beta chain) sequence. These data come from a study of blood T cell repertoires in COVID-19. The overall study: The origin of the acute and convalescent COVID-19 samples was the United States, Italy and Spain. PBMCs, B-cell-depleted T cells, or T cells provided the cDNA or gDNA that made up the material.

Authors' data handling: Estimation of nucleated cell counts relied on the amplification of reference gene primers. The data were produced by immunoSEQ multiplex PCR, yet TCRdb's version contains in-frame clones alone and is incomplete. That table furnishes V, J and clone size, whereas the DNA furnished D and trimming. Of some 120,000 clones listed, 60% to 85% are singletons. After removal of 4 bases from V and 3 bases from J, the junction contained 12 bases not matched to a gene. From germline, CDR1 is SGDLS and CDR2 YYNGEE. This CDR3 contains 17 residues. Sequencing was done on a sample of peripheral blood. The chain carries TRBV9 and TRBJ2-3, with 9 positions matching TRBD2. This receptor was obtained from a human donor with acute or convalescent COVID-19. The donor label of this sample is uncertain. CDR3 nucleotides: TGTGCCAGCAGCCCCCCCCAGCTAGCGGGGCAAACAGATACGCAGTATTTT. This encodes CASSPPQLAGQTDTQYF.